These 19 T cell receptor beta chains share one sample of origin, sequenced in a study of low-dose radiotherapy and immunotherapy resistance in tumors. TRAV and TRBV primers primed cDNA for both TCRalpha and TCRbeta. A constant-region primer paired with the V-primer adapter amplified TCRs over approximately 18 PCR cycles. TCRdb passed the reads through MiXCR, listing each CDR3 protein once. The sample lists roughly 56,000 distinct CDR3 sequences, roughly 23% occurring once. Time point denoted: after trial treatment. Treatment in this sample: LDRT plus nivolumab, ipilimumab, low-dose cyclophosphamide and aspirin (RACIN trial). Sequenced material: PBMCs, taken after low-dose radiotherapy plus immunotherapy. The receptors derive from a male donor with prostate cancer.

By sample share, this clonotype is medium-sized. The chain carries TRBV12-3 or TRBV12-4 and TRBJ2-1; 8 bases map to TRBD2. Unmatched junction bases numbered 0, after V lost 8 bases and J lost 0 bases. The CDR3 spans 13 residues. The CDR3 sequence is CASAGGSYNEQFF. CDR3 coding DNA: TGTGCCAGCGCGGGGGGCTCCTACAATGAGCAGTTCTTC.

This clonotype occurred many times. The rearrangement joins TRBV4-3 to TRBJ2-1; 13 bases are shared with TRBD2. V lost 0 bases, J lost 7 bases, and 15 bases stayed unmatched. The CDR3 spans 20 residues. Germline loops: CDR1 LGHNA, CDR2 YSLEER. CDR3 DNA sequence: TGCGCCAGCAGCCAAGATCTTACTAGCGGGGGGGCGGGGGTTTCAAATGAGCAGTTCTTC. Translation: CASSQDLTSGGAGVSNEQFF.

The table lists this clonotype with many counts. The V and J genes are TRBV7-9 and TRBJ1-1; 7 bases are a match to TRBD1. V was pared by 4 bases and J by 8 bases, with 10 bases of the junction left unmatched. The CDR3 extends over 14 amino acids. Germline CDR1 is SEHNR and CDR2 is FQNEAQ (reference sequence). The CDR3 protein is CASSSGSGTAEAFF. In nucleotides, the CDR3 is TGTGCCAGCAGCTCAGGGTCCGGGACAGCAGAAGCTTTCTTT.

This chain joins TRBV4-3 and TRBJ2-7; 9 bases line up with TRBD2. Germline trimming cut 3 bases from V and 6 bases from J; bases unmatched to any gene: 18. Looked up from germline, CDR1 is LGHNA and CDR2 is YSLEER. The CDR3 is 18 residues long. The CDR3 region has the DNA TGCGCCAGCAGCCATATCGGATTGTCGGTAGCGGGAGAGGGCGAGCAGTACTTC. The encoded protein is CASSHIGLSVAGEGEQYF.

This clonotype showed up many times. This chain connects TRBV6-1 to TRBJ2-2; D call uncertain. The length of the CDR3 is 13 residues. V lost 5 bases and J 5 bases, leaving 9 bases between the germline ends. In germline, CDR1 is MNHNS, CDR2 SASEGT. The CDR3 nucleotides read TGTGCCAGCAGTTTCCCGGTGACCGGGGAGCTGTTTTTT. This translates into CASSFPVTGELFF.

There are many counts of this clonotype. The chain combines TRBV7-2 with TRBJ1-1; D is undetermined. Trimming cost V 5 bases and J 7 bases, with 11 bases left between them. CDR3 length equals 12 residues. The V gene's germline CDR1 is SGHTA and CDR2 FQGNSA. The CDR3 spells CASSPTIGEAFF. The CDR3 region has the DNA TGTGCCAGCAGCCCGACGATAGGTGAAGCTTTCTTT.

This clonotype showed up many times. The rearrangement uses TRBV20-1 and TRBJ2-3, with 10 bases that match TRBD2. The CDR3 length is 15 residues. Unmatched junction bases numbered 4, after V lost 2 bases and J lost 2 bases. The germline CDR1 and CDR2 sequences are DFQATT and SNEGSKA (reference sequence). The DNA for the CDR3 is TGCAGTGCTAGACCCCTAGCGGGGGACACAGATACGCAGTATTTT. Protein: CSARPLAGDTDTQYF.

This clonotype was counted at least ten times. The rearrangement joins TRBV19 to TRBJ1-5, with D possibly TRBD1 on 6 matching bases. Germline values: CDR1 LNHDA, CDR2 SQIVND (reference sequence). This CDR3 is 15 amino acids long. Deletions cut 7 bases from V and 5 bases from J, with 18 bases between. Written as DNA, the CDR3 is TGTGCCAGTACCATCATCAGGGGCGCGGATCAGCCCCAGCATTTT. It codes for CASTIIRGADQPQHF.

The table lists this clonotype with many counts. The rearrangement uses TRBV10-3 and TRBJ2-7, with D tentatively TRBD2 (5 bases). The CDR3 extends over 11 amino acids. Trimming removed 10 bases at V and 5 bases at J, with 12 bases between. Germline loops: CDR1 ENHRY, CDR2 SYGVKD. In nucleotides, the CDR3 is TGTGCCACGGGGAGTCTCGACGAGCAGTACTTC. As protein: CATGSLDEQYF.

Many counts were recorded for this clonotype. The chain joins TRBV30 to TRBJ1-2; no firm D call. Per germline, CDR1 GTSNPN and CDR2 SVGIG (reference sequence). With 2 bases removed from V and 1 base from J, the gap between germline ends came to 5 bases. This CDR3 has 12 amino acids. The CDR3 sequence is CAWSPLNYGYTF. The CDR3 DNA sequence: TGTGCCTGGAGTCCCCTTAACTATGGCTACACCTTC.

The gene calls are TRBV28 and TRBJ2-1; 7 nucleotides match TRBD2. Germline-derived CDR1 and CDR2 are MDHEN and SYDVKM. The CDR3 is 14 residues long. Unmatched junction bases numbered 9, after V lost 5 bases and J lost 8 bases. CDR3 DNA: TGTGCCAGCAGTCGAGCGGGACGAACAGATGAGCAGTTCTTC. Its translation: CASSRAGRTDEQFF.

This clonotype was recorded many times. The chain has TRBV2 and TRBJ1-5, with 8 bases aligning to TRBD1. V lost 7 bases, J lost 5 bases, and 7 bases stayed unmatched. This CDR3 is 14 amino acids long. The V gene's germline CDR1 is SNHLY and CDR2 FYNNEI. DNA for the CDR3: TGTGCCAGCAACTCAGACAGGGGCTATCAGCCCCAGCATTTT. As protein: CASNSDRGYQPQHF.

In this sample, this clonotype turned up many times. This sequence joins TRBV7-9 and TRBJ2-5, with D hard to call. CDR1 and CDR2 from the germline V gene are SEHNR and FQNEAQ (reference sequence). The CDR3 extends over 16 amino acids. V lost 3 bases and J 3 bases, leaving 17 bases between the germline ends. The CDR3 coding sequence is TGTGCCAGCAGCTTCTTGTCTGGCCAGAGTAAAGAGACCCAGTACTTC. This encodes CASSFLSGQSKETQYF.

Concerning this clonotype: A far more abundant clone sits one base away, making this likely a read error. This chain links TRBV19 with TRBJ2-7, with D maybe TRBD1 (6 bases). The germline V gene encodes CDR1 LNHDA and CDR2 SQIVND (reference sequence). The CDR3 runs to 14 residues. V lost 9 bases and J 7 bases, leaving 22 bases between the germline ends. DNA of the CDR3: TGTGCCAGCACCAACAGGGCCGTGTCCAATGAGCAGTACTTC. Amino acid sequence: CASTNRAVSNEQYF.

This clonotype came up many times. CDR3 sequence: CAISEGASPLHF. The CDR3 DNA reads as TGTGCCATCAGTGAGGGGGCATCACCCCTCCACTTT. The chain couples TRBV10-3 to TRBJ1-6; D perhaps matches TRBD1 (5 bases). V was trimmed by 2 bases and J by 10 bases, leaving 6 bases between them. The germline gives CDR1 ENHRY, CDR2 SYGVKD. The CDR3 spans 12 residues.

The CDR3 nucleotides read TGTGCCAGCACCACGGGCCTAGCGGGACCCATCGAGCAGTACTTC. Its protein is CASTTGLAGPIEQYF. This chain connects TRBV2 to TRBJ2-7; 9 bases map to TRBD2. Unmatched junction bases numbered 13, after V lost 7 bases and J lost 6 bases. This CDR3 has 15 residues. The V gene's germline CDR1 is SNHLY and CDR2 FYNNEI.

The chain uses TRBV13 and TRBJ2-2, with 7 bases identical to TRBD1. V gave up 6 bases and J gave up 4 bases; unmatched junction bases: 5. CDR3 length: 14 amino acids. Germline CDR1 and CDR2: PRHDT and FYEKMQ (reference sequence). Here the CDR3 DNA reads TGTGCCAGCAGGGGAACAGGGGCCACCGGGGAGCTGTTTTTT. Protein product: CASRGTGATGELFF.

This clonotype was seen repeatedly, ten times or more. The V call is TRBV10-3, the J call TRBJ2-7; D possibly corresponds to TRBD2 (6 bases). The CDR3 sequence is 12 residues long. V was trimmed by 10 bases and J by 1 base, leaving 11 bases between them. Germline V gene lookup returns CDR1 ENHRY and CDR2 SYGVKD. DNA of the CDR3: TGTGCCAGCGCGACTAGTTCCTACGAGCAGTACTTC. Its protein is CASATSSYEQYF.

This clonotype showed up many times. The gene calls are TRBV18 and TRBJ2-1; 7 bases line up with TRBD1. Germline V gene data show CDR1 as KGHSH and CDR2 as LQKENI. This CDR3 region has 15 residues. V dropped 3 bases and J dropped 7; count of bases not matched to a gene: 9. This CDR3 is CASSPQTGNGNEQFF. In nucleotides, the CDR3 is TGTGCCAGCTCACCTCAGACAGGGAATGGAAATGAGCAGTTCTTC.